The rows below give T cell receptor beta chains drawn from one sample of a study of cytomegalovirus exposure and HLA in healthy donors. Clones were read by immunoSEQ multiplex PCR, and TCRdb kept only the in-frame ones, dropping some. The sample contains 50,000 to 65,000 clones, roughly 70% of which appear only once. The sequenced material came from PBMCs. The receptors were gathered from a man aged 50 or older in good health and CMV-seropositive. CDR3s include the opening cysteine and the closing phenylalanine or tryptophan.

j_call: TRBJ2-7
v_call: TRBV6-5
cdr3_aa: CASSPGTGNYEQYF

j_call: TRBJ2-7
v_call: TRBV9
cdr3_aa: CASSVGGTDSYEQYF

j_call: TRBJ2-5
v_call: TRBV7-9
cdr3_aa: CASRPYQEGPQYF

j_call: TRBJ1-1
v_call: TRBV2
cdr3_aa: CASSGGKNTEAFF

j_call: TRBJ2-1
v_call: TRBV7-6
cdr3_aa: CASSHLAGEQFF

j_call: TRBJ1-5
v_call: TRBV15
cdr3_aa: CATSSQGKSNQPQHF

j_call: TRBJ1-4
v_call: TRBV30
cdr3_aa: CAWSASAGRSVDEKLFF

j_call: TRBJ2-1
v_call: TRBV14
cdr3_aa: CASSRTGGDGEQFF

j_call: TRBJ1-2
v_call: TRBV21-1
cdr3_aa: CASSKRGGGSSVPYGYTF

j_call: TRBJ1-4
v_call: TRBV5-1
cdr3_aa: CASRTGDDEKLFF

j_call: TRBJ2-7
v_call: TRBV5-1
cdr3_aa: CASSSDSNSYEQYF

j_call: TRBJ2-7
v_call: TRBV5-1
cdr3_aa: CASSSRGPTREQYF

j_call: TRBJ1-1
v_call: TRBV7-6
cdr3_aa: CASSLGSLNTEAFF

j_call: TRBJ1-1
v_call: TRBV29-1
cdr3_aa: CSAFSPSGARTRHMRDTEAFF

j_call: TRBJ1-1
v_call: TRBV11-2
cdr3_aa: CASRLSRQGSTEAFF

j_call: TRBJ1-5
v_call: TRBV30
cdr3_aa: CAWTRGGSNQPQHF

j_call: TRBJ1-5
v_call: TRBV30
cdr3_aa: CAWSGTGGNQPQHF

j_call: TRBJ2-7
v_call: TRBV7-9
cdr3_aa: CASSLVSAGAYEQYF

j_call: TRBJ1-6
v_call: TRBV12-5
cdr3_aa: CASGKEGAVGGYNSPLHF

j_call: TRBJ1-2
v_call: TRBV20-1
cdr3_aa: CSSRIPYGYTF

j_call: TRBJ2-7
v_call: TRBV18
cdr3_aa: CASSPRGQGAHEQYF

j_call: TRBJ2-1
v_call: TRBV7-2
cdr3_aa: CASSLLNSGVSYNEQFF

j_call: TRBJ2-5
v_call: TRBV6-6
cdr3_aa: CASSYLLGTQYF

j_call: TRBJ1-1
v_call: TRBV9
cdr3_aa: CASSSGLEAFF

j_call: TRBJ2-7
v_call: TRBV27
cdr3_aa: CASSLQGANYEQYF

j_call: TRBJ1-1
v_call: TRBV6-6
cdr3_aa: CASSYSQGAFF

j_call: TRBJ2-5
v_call: TRBV7-9
cdr3_aa: CASSPGGGRGRETQYF

j_call: TRBJ2-3
v_call: TRBV6-1
cdr3_aa: CASSEGPAGERDTQYF

j_call: TRBJ2-1
v_call: TRBV7-9
cdr3_aa: CASSSTGGSYNEQFF

j_call: TRBJ2-5
v_call: TRBV7-8
cdr3_aa: CASSRTGFQTQYF

j_call: TRBJ2-7
v_call: TRBV7-2
cdr3_aa: CASSLDRGYEQYF

j_call: TRBJ1-6
v_call: TRBV19
cdr3_aa: CASAPQVVNSPLHF

j_call: TRBJ2-1
v_call: TRBV4-1
cdr3_aa: CASSQVGLADYNEQFF

j_call: TRBJ1-2
v_call: TRBV19
cdr3_aa: CASSISRQGGYTF

j_call: TRBJ2-1
v_call: TRBV6-5
cdr3_aa: CASSLTSGRARDEQFF

j_call: TRBJ1-5
v_call: TRBV6-5
cdr3_aa: CASSYSAGVGQPQHF

j_call: TRBJ2-5
v_call: TRBV5-1
cdr3_aa: CASSGTEYQETQYF

j_call: TRBJ2-1
v_call: TRBV28
cdr3_aa: CASSPLAASYNEQFF

j_call: TRBJ1-1
v_call: TRBV10-2
cdr3_aa: CASRRDRGTEAFF

j_call: TRBJ1-1
v_call: TRBV25-1
cdr3_aa: CASSGARRAEAFF

j_call: TRBJ1-1
v_call: TRBV11-2
cdr3_aa: CASTLSGNTEAFF

j_call: TRBJ1-6
v_call: TRBV18
cdr3_aa: CASSPLVGSSPLHF

j_call: TRBJ2-7
v_call: TRBV6-5
cdr3_aa: CASRPGQGTGEQYF

j_call: TRBJ2-5
v_call: TRBV28
cdr3_aa: CASSHTSGGGQETQYF

j_call: TRBJ1-1
v_call: TRBV12-5
cdr3_aa: CASGLHGGTEAFF

j_call: TRBJ2-5
v_call: TRBV29-1
cdr3_aa: CSVEALAGGKETQYF

j_call: TRBJ2-1
v_call: TRBV7-6
cdr3_aa: CASSLDRVNEQFF

j_call: TRBJ2-7
v_call: TRBV4-3
cdr3_aa: CASSPGLAGTYEQYF

j_call: TRBJ2-7
v_call: TRBV5-1
cdr3_aa: CASSFVLAGTNIDYEQYF

j_call: TRBJ1-2
v_call: TRBV7-2
cdr3_aa: CASSRDRNYGYTF

j_call: TRBJ2-7
v_call: TRBV11-2
cdr3_aa: CASSGRRDRGLYEQYF

j_call: TRBJ1-2
v_call: TRBV5-4
cdr3_aa: CASSPGVQGRNYGYTF

j_call: TRBJ2-5
v_call: TRBV7-8
cdr3_aa: CASSFQTGRETQYF

j_call: TRBJ2-2
v_call: TRBV5-1
cdr3_aa: CASSLAAGIGGELFF

j_call: TRBJ2-2
v_call: TRBV7-6
cdr3_aa: CASSPTSGGTTGELFF

j_call: TRBJ1-4
v_call: TRBV4-1
cdr3_aa: CASSLPRAGSDEKLFF

j_call: TRBJ2-7
v_call: TRBV19
cdr3_aa: CASSSRDRGRNEQYF